These 14 T cell receptor beta chains share one sample of origin, sequenced in a study of blood T cell repertoires in COVID-19. The table came from immunoSEQ multiplex PCR; TCRdb's copy has only in-frame clones and leaves some out. The sample holds fewer than 200,000 clones, around 92% seen once. The sequencing sample was made of peripheral blood. The receptor set was obtained from a man younger than 40 with COVID-19, enrolled during active disease.

DNA of the CDR3: TGTGCCAGCAGCTTAGTCGCCTGGGGGGGACAGGAAAATTCACCCCTCCACTTT. Encoded protein: CASSLVAWGGQENSPLHF. The rearrangement links TRBV7-9 to TRBJ1-6, with 8 bases fitting TRBD1. This CDR3 spans 18 amino acids. With V trimmed by 1 base and J by 7 bases, 12 bases remained unmatched. Germline V gene lookup returns CDR1 SEHNR and CDR2 FQNEAQ (reference sequence).

This rearrangement joins TRBV12-5 to TRBJ1-2; 7 positions agree with TRBD1. Germline V gene lookup returns CDR1 LGHNT and CDR2 FRNRAP. The CDR3 runs to 14 residues. The V gene end was trimmed by 7 bases and the J gene end by 3 bases; junction bases not matched to a gene: 8. The CDR3 spells CASAPGGTDYGYTF. In nucleotides, the CDR3 is TGTGCTAGTGCCCCGGGCGGGACAGACTATGGCTACACCTTC.

This clone has just one count. This chain connects TRBV6-6 to TRBJ1-4; tentative D call: TRBD1 (6 bases). CDR3 length: 14 amino acids. Per the germline V gene, CDR1 is MNHNY and CDR2 is SVGAGI (reference sequence). V was shortened by 5 bases and J by 5 bases, with 12 bases between the two germline ends. This chain's CDR3 is CASSAGQRNEKLFF. In DNA form, the CDR3 reads TGTGCCAGCAGTGCCGGACAGAGAAATGAAAAACTGTTTTTT.

This chain connects TRBV7-8 to TRBJ1-6; D uncertain. This CDR3 comprises 18 residues. Germline V gene data show CDR1 as SGHVS and CDR2 as FQNEAQ. V gave up 4 bases and J gave up 0 bases, with 16 bases separating them. CDR3 DNA sequence: TGTGCCAGCAGCTCCCCGACATCCCCGGCCTCCTATAATTCACCCCTCCACTTT. Translation gives CASSSPTSPASYNSPLHF.

This rearrangement joins TRBV7-2 to TRBJ1-4; TRBD1 is a possible D gene (6 bases). The germline V gene has CDR1 SGHTA and CDR2 FQGNSA. V gave up 5 bases and J gave up 12 bases, with 19 bases separating them. The CDR3 consists of 14 residues. This CDR3 reads CASSPGDIPRELFF. As DNA, the CDR3 is TGTGCCAGCAGCCCAGGGGACATCCCCCGGGAACTGTTTTTT.

The J gene is TRBJ2-3, the V gene TRBV18, with 7 bases aligning to TRBD1. Germline V gene lookup returns CDR1 KGHSH and CDR2 LQKENI. CDR3 length: 15 amino acids. The V gene end was trimmed by 0 bases and the J gene end by 3 bases; junction bases not matched to a gene: 3. The CDR3 sequence: CASSPPSQGTDTQYF. As DNA, the CDR3 is TGTGCCAGCTCACCACCTTCACAGGGGACAGATACGCAGTATTTT.

The chain uses TRBV4-1 and TRBJ1-2; D not certain. Deletions cut 2 bases from V and 8 bases from J, with 6 bases between. The germline V gene encodes CDR1 MGHRA and CDR2 YSYEKL. This CDR3 is built from 11 residues. Here the CDR3 DNA reads TGCGCCAGCAGCCAACCTGGCGGCTACACCTTC. Translating gives CASSQPGGYTF.

This chain joins TRBV13 and TRBJ1-1; D is unclear. Germline CDR1 PRHDT, CDR2 FYEKMQ (reference sequence). This CDR3 contains 15 residues. V gave up 5 bases and J gave up 1 base, with 14 bases separating them. CDR3 sequence: CASSPRVSRNTEAFF. Here the CDR3 DNA reads TGTGCCAGCAGCCCCCGGGTGTCCCGGAACACTGAAGCTTTCTTT.

The chain carries TRBV6-5 and TRBJ2-2; TRBD2 matches at 13 bases. The CDR3 contains 15 residues. From germline, CDR1 is MNHEY and CDR2 SVGAGI. The junction had 5 bases not matched to a gene; V was cut back by 7 bases and J by 6 bases. CDR3 region: CASTMTSGGPGELFF. CDR3 nucleotides: TGTGCCAGCACCATGACTAGCGGGGGGCCCGGGGAGCTGTTTTTT.

V gene TRBV4-2 combines with J gene TRBJ2-1; possibly TRBD1 for D (6 bases). Trimming took 7 bases from V and 10 from J, leaving 23 bases between them. Looked up from germline, CDR1 is LGHNA and CDR2 is YNFKEQ. The CDR3 runs to 15 residues. Written as DNA, the CDR3 is TGTGCCAGCAAGGGGGATTCCCAGGGGACGAAGGAGCAGTTCTTC. It encodes CASKGDSQGTKEQFF.

The V and J genes are TRBV6-1 and TRBJ1-1; D may be TRBD1 (5 bases). CDR3 length equals 14 residues. V was clipped by 6 bases and J by 10 bases, with 21 bases between them. CDR1 MNHNS and CDR2 SASEGT come from the germline V gene. The CDR3 DNA reads as TGTGCCAGCAGCCGCCCCGAGGCCGGGGGAGGAGCTTTCTTT. Its protein product is CASSRPEAGGGAFF.

The chain carries TRBV5-6 and TRBJ2-3, with 8 bases that match TRBD2. V lost 1 base, J lost 5 bases, and 9 bases stayed unmatched. The CDR3 totals 16 residues. Per germline, CDR1 SGHDT and CDR2 YYEEEE. For the CDR3, the DNA is TGTGCCAGCAGCTTGATGAGCGGGAGTGTCATAGATACGCAGTATTTT. The encoded protein is CASSLMSGSVIDTQYF.

The J gene is TRBJ1-2, the V gene TRBV9; a possible D gene is TRBD1 (5 bases). V was cut by 5 bases and J by 3 bases, with 17 bases left in between. CDR3 size: 15 residues. The germline V gene encodes CDR1 SGDLS and CDR2 YYNGEE. The CDR3: CASSPRTDTYYGYTF. DNA of the CDR3: TGTGCCAGCAGTCCTCGGACGGACACATACTATGGCTACACCTTC.

The V and J genes are TRBV27 and TRBJ1-2; 7 bases map to TRBD1. CDR1 is MNHEY, CDR2 SMNVEV, per germline (reference sequence). The V gene end was trimmed by 6 bases and the J gene end by 6 bases; junction bases not matched to a gene: 10. The CDR3 has 14 residues. CDR3 sequence (DNA): TGTGCCAGCAGCCCGACAGGGAGGACGCATGGCTACACCTTC. This encodes CASSPTGRTHGYTF.